Listed below are T cell receptor beta chains from one sample, sequenced in a study of blood T cell repertoires in COVID-19. Clones were sequenced by immunoSEQ multiplex PCR, and TCRdb holds only the in-frame ones, with some missing. Altogether approximately 330,000 clones are present, roughly 89% being singletons, with the ten largest covering roughly 1%. Sequencing was done on a sample of peripheral blood. These receptors all come from a woman aged 40 to 50 with COVID-19, enrolled during active disease. The CDR3 runs from the conserved cysteine through the conserved F or W. The order of the fields is clone size, D gene, V gene, J gene, CDR3 length, CDR3 protein, CDR3 DNA. The D gene is left open where the match is weak. Some rows have no size entry. The others give once, few or many, or a class for an expanded clone.

clone_size: -
d_call: TRBD1
v_call: TRBV7-2
j_call: TRBJ1-5
cdr3_length: 14
cdr3_aa: CASSTGTGPRPQHF
cdr3_nt: TGTGCCAGCAGCACAGGGACAGGGCCTCGACCCCAGCATTTT

clone_size: -
d_call: TRBD1
v_call: TRBV19
j_call: TRBJ2-5
cdr3_length: 14
cdr3_aa: CASSTTGGGETQYF
cdr3_nt: TGTGCCAGTAGTACCACAGGGGGAGGAGAGACCCAGTACTTC

clone_size: once
d_call: TRBD2
v_call: TRBV5-1
j_call: TRBJ2-7
cdr3_length: 15
cdr3_aa: CASSRMTSGSYEQYF
cdr3_nt: TGCGCCAGCAGCAGGATGACTAGCGGCTCCTACGAGCAGTACTTC

clone_size: -
d_call: -
v_call: TRBV24-1
j_call: TRBJ2-6
cdr3_length: 14
cdr3_aa: CATSDAPGANVLTF
cdr3_nt: TGTGCCACCAGTGACGCGCCTGGGGCCAACGTCCTGACTTTC

clone_size: -
d_call: -
v_call: TRBV18
j_call: TRBJ2-4
cdr3_length: 18
cdr3_aa: CASSPVGPSGSHKNIQYF
cdr3_nt: TGTGCCAGCTCACCAGTGGGCCCCTCAGGGTCTCACAAAAACATTCAGTACTTC

clone_size: -
d_call: TRBD2
v_call: TRBV2
j_call: TRBJ2-7
cdr3_length: 14
cdr3_aa: CASRKLAASYEQYF
cdr3_nt: TGTGCCAGCAGGAAACTAGCGGCAAGCTACGAGCAGTACTTC

clone_size: -
d_call: TRBD2
v_call: TRBV12-3/TRBV12-4
j_call: TRBJ2-3
cdr3_length: 13
cdr3_aa: CATGLAGLDTQYF
cdr3_nt: TGTGCCACCGGACTAGCGGGACTAGATACGCAGTATTTT

clone_size: -
d_call: -
v_call: TRBV5-5
j_call: TRBJ1-2
cdr3_length: 13
cdr3_aa: CASSLDRANGYTF
cdr3_nt: TGTGCCAGCAGCTTGGACAGGGCGAATGGCTACACCTTC

clone_size: -
d_call: -
v_call: TRBV3-1/TRBV3-2
j_call: TRBJ1-3
cdr3_length: 17
cdr3_aa: CASSPRGGESSGNTIYF
cdr3_nt: TGTGCCAGCAGCCCGAGAGGGGGGGAGTCCTCTGGAAACACCATATATTTT

clone_size: -
d_call: TRBD1
v_call: TRBV5-1
j_call: TRBJ1-1
cdr3_length: 14
cdr3_aa: CASFPPGQGREAFF
cdr3_nt: TGCGCCAGCTTCCCTCCTGGACAGGGACGTGAAGCTTTCTTT

clone_size: -
d_call: -
v_call: TRBV20-1
j_call: TRBJ2-5
cdr3_length: 11
cdr3_aa: CSARDRETQYF
cdr3_nt: TGCAGTGCTAGAGACAGAGAGACCCAGTACTTC

clone_size: -
d_call: -
v_call: TRBV5-4
j_call: TRBJ2-5
cdr3_length: 13
cdr3_aa: CASRYGGQETQYF
cdr3_nt: TGTGCCAGCAGGTACGGGGGCCAAGAGACCCAGTACTTC

clone_size: few
d_call: TRBD1
v_call: TRBV7-9
j_call: TRBJ1-6
cdr3_length: 14
cdr3_aa: CASSPDRPISTLHF
cdr3_nt: TGTGCCAGCAGCCCGGACAGGCCGATTTCAACCCTCCACTTT

clone_size: -
d_call: -
v_call: TRBV27
j_call: TRBJ2-7
cdr3_length: 14
cdr3_aa: CASSLSVQADEQYF
cdr3_nt: TGTGCCAGCAGTTTATCTGTTCAGGCAGACGAGCAGTACTTC

clone_size: -
d_call: -
v_call: TRBV14
j_call: TRBJ1-2
cdr3_length: 13
cdr3_aa: CASSQGTEEGYTF
cdr3_nt: TGTGCCAGCAGCCAAGGGACGGAGGAAGGCTACACCTTC